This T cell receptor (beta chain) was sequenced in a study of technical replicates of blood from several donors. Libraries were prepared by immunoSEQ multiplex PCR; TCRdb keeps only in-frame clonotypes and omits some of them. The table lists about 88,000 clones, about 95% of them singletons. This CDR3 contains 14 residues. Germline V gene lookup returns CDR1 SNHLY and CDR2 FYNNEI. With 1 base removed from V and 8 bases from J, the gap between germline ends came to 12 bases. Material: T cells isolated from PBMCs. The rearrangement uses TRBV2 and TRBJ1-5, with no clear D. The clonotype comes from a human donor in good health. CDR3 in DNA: TGTGCCAGCAGTGAAGGGCCGAGGTCAAAGCCCCAGCATTTT. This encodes CASSEGPRSKPQHF.